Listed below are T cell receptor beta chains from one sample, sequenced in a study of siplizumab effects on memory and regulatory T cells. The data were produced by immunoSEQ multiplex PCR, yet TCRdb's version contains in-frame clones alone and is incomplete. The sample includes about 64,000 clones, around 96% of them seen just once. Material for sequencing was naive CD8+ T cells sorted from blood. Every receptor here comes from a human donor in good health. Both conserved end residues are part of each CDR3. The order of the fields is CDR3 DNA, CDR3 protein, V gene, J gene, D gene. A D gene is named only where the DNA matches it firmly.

TGTGCCAGCAGCCACCCGGGACAGGATCCCTACGAGCAGTACTTC	CASSHPGQDPYEQYF	TRBV14	TRBJ2-7	TRBD1
TGTGCCAGCAGTCTTCCCGGGGGGGGACAAGAGACCCAGTACTTC	CASSLPGGGQETQYF	TRBV2	TRBJ2-5	TRBD2
TGTGCCAGTAGTAACCGACAGGACTATGGCTACACCTTC	CASSNRQDYGYTF	TRBV19	TRBJ1-2	NA
TGTGCCAGCAGCTTAGCGCTTTCCTACGAGCAGTACTTC	CASSLALSYEQYF	TRBV7-9	TRBJ2-7	NA
TGTGCCAGCAGCCCCGGGACAGGGGAAGAGCAGTACTTC	CASSPGTGEEQYF	TRBV7-6	TRBJ2-7	TRBD1
TGTGCCAGCAGTTTGGCCCCCCACAATGAGCAGTTCTTC	CASSLAPHNEQFF	TRBV27	TRBJ2-1	NA
TGTGCCAGCAGCGCAACAGGGGCAGGGACCTACAATGAGCAGTTCTTC	CASSATGAGTYNEQFF	TRBV9	TRBJ2-1	TRBD1
TGTGCCAGCAGCGCCCGGGACAGGGGCGTCACTGAAGCTTTCTTT	CASSARDRGVTEAFF	TRBV7-6	TRBJ1-1	TRBD1
TGTGCCAGCAGCTTGGGTGGCGCGAACACTGAAGCTTTCTTT	CASSLGGANTEAFF	TRBV5-6	TRBJ1-1	NA
TGTGCCAGCAGCCCTGGACTAAGTCAAGAGACCCAGTACTTC	CASSPGLSQETQYF	TRBV7-6	TRBJ2-5	NA